The rows below give T cell receptor beta chains drawn from one sample of a study of human T cells and chemical hapten exposure. TCRdb itself ran the RACE reads through MiXCR, one entry per CDR3 protein. Of about 42,000 distinct CDR3 sequences in the sample, around 9.3% were seen once. Sequencing used whole blood, obtained in connection with sensitization to the hapten diphenylcyclopropenone (DPC). The receptors were sampled from a woman between 35 and 50 years old with alopecia areata. Some clones in this sample may be carry-over from other donors' samples. CDR3s include the opening cysteine and the closing phenylalanine or tryptophan.

cdr3_aa,v_call,j_call
CASSQEAGAAKNIQYF,TRBV3-1,TRBJ2-4
CASSEYILGPNEQFF,TRBV2,TRBJ2-1
CASSTLGGLGATIYF,TRBV27,TRBJ1-3
CASSQDRRNYGYTF,TRBV3-1,TRBJ1-2
CSVEENYRVDIQYF,TRBV29-1,TRBJ2-4
CASSLAWANYGYTF,TRBV12-3/TRBV12-4,TRBJ1-2
CASSQDNLNGVEAFF,TRBV4-3,TRBJ1-1
CASSGGQGYEQFF,TRBV6-4,TRBJ2-1
CSVYTQYF,TRBV7-9,TRBJ2-3
CASSETAGVRGSDTQYF,TRBV6-4,TRBJ2-3
CSATGQGKTQYF,TRBV20-1,TRBJ2-5
CSVELLAGESYEQYF,TRBV29-1,TRBJ2-7
CATGRTGGYSPLHF,TRBV6-2/TRBV6-3,TRBJ1-6
CASSSRDRGTGELFF,TRBV7-3,TRBJ2-2
CASSPNPRADYGYTF,TRBV7-8,TRBJ1-2
CASSVGTVQETQYF,TRBV28,TRBJ2-5
CASQGDGFPGELFF,TRBV4-1,TRBJ2-2
CAWRHYNEQFF,TRBV30,TRBJ2-1
CASGTRLSGYGYTF,TRBV28,TRBJ1-2
CAISGEISNQPQHF,TRBV10-3,TRBJ1-5
CASSQDRGPLLGEQYF,TRBV4-3,TRBJ2-7
CASSQAIYVTGKEYEQYF,TRBV4-3,TRBJ2-7
CASRANTEAFF,TRBV27,TRBJ1-1
CAGGGAVEQFF,TRBV7-9,TRBJ2-1
CASRRQNTEAFF,TRBV28,TRBJ1-1
CASSPAAGSTEAFF,TRBV7-9,TRBJ1-1
CASSPAGSYEQYF,TRBV4-2,TRBJ2-7
CASSLGLARTDTQYF,TRBV11-1,TRBJ2-3
CSARDAGPVGGNEQFF,TRBV20-1,TRBJ2-1
CASRGIEETQYF,TRBV5-6,TRBJ2-5
CASFSGGMNTEAFF,TRBV28,TRBJ1-1